Detailed here is one TCR beta chain. This clone has just one count. It lacks a known antigen. Nothing much larger sits one base from this clone, and base qualities are not available. Blood from healthy controls was obtained either from healthy volunteers or as purchased buffy coats. Healthy control blood was processed to PBMCs with a Ficoll density gradient and then cryopreserved, whereas patient PBMCs were collected both before and after transplant. The source of the sample is a study of Tregs in tolerant kidney transplant recipients (dated by TCRdb to the late 2010s). Study-wide context: Additional Treg samples were obtained from a roughly three-day mixed lymphocyte reaction with belatacept, with some samples followed by a roughly 5-day donor restimulation, before recipient CD4+CD25+CD127- cells were sorted. During sorting of primary belatacept mixed lymphocyte reaction cultures, recipient cells were distinguished from donor cells with antibodies. The study applied TCRbeta sequencing to find donor-specific regulatory T cells before combined kidney and bone marrow transplantation and then followed those same cells after transplant. Several methods of expanding Tregs specific for an allogeneic donor were compared by TCRbeta repertoire sequencing in 3 healthy controls. The paper as a whole reports these results and caveats: Although technical replication error seemed to be minimal, the question of biological reproducibility was not addressed directly. The most biologically relevant and donor-specific TCRbeta repertoire appeared to be identified by expanding Tregs with activated donor B cells. Because only a small number of patients were included, the study had limitations, and the results will need to be validated in larger populations as well as under other immunosuppression protocols.

For TCRbeta CDR3 sequencing, genomic DNA from the sorted cells was extracted using the QIAGEN DNeasy Blood and Tissue Kit. High-throughput TCRbeta CDR3 sequencing, which included PCR amplification with bias correction and internal controls, was done commercially through immunoSEQ. Concerning the study's data processing: Unique productive TCRbeta sequences were defined by CDR3 nucleotide sequence where primers matched, otherwise by CDR3 amino acid sequence with Vbeta and Jbeta genes. A sequence was defined as donor-reactive if the sequence was expanded at least 5-fold in CFSE-low cells compared with unstimulated cells and had a frequency of at least 0.01% in CFSE-low cells. Jensen-Shannon divergence calculated on the top 100 TCRbeta sequences ranked by frequency was used to measure repertoire divergence. When a sample had multiple sequencing runs, each run was corrected for sorting error separately and the runs were then pooled. TCRdb mirrors the immuneACCESS table, restricted to in-frame sequences. Some clones are absent from its copies; in checked studies, under half trace to an unresolved V gene, and the reason for the others is unknown. That table is the source of V, J and clone size, and D and trimming were worked out from the DNA. The sample data list about 44,000 clones, and less than 97% of these were observed just once. 0.37% of the sample is held by the ten biggest clonotypes.

Sequenced material: Tregs from blood cultured with allogeneic cells. The receptor was isolated from a human donor in good health.

The DNA sequence is TGCAGCGTTGAGGGGGAAGACAGGGAGATAACCGGGGAGCTGTTTTTT. The resulting protein is CSVEGEDREITGELFF. This receptor chain uses TRBV29-1 and TRBJ2-2; TRBD1 agrees with 7 junctional bases. Per the germline V gene, SQVTM is the CDR1 and ANQGSEA is the CDR2. The CDR3 spans 16 residues, from the cysteine through the phenylalanine. Of all the DNA, just the CDR3 is kept, 48 bases in frame from base 1. Ends trimmed: V by 3 bases, J by 5 bases; bases unmatched to a gene: 12.